The next 18 T cell receptor beta chains were all read from a single sample in a study of CD8 T cells in ankylosing spondylitis. TCRdb passed the 5' RACE reads through MiXCR, listing each CDR3 protein once. Among around 220,000 distinct CDR3 sequences, about 10% were seen once, and the ten largest hold around a fifth. The sequenced sample consisted of blood, either unsorted or a sorted T cell fraction (not recorded which). Every receptor here comes from a male donor with ankylosing spondylitis or in good health (not recorded which).

This clonotype was observed many times. The gene calls are TRBV5-1 and TRBJ2-2, with TRBD1 as a possible D gene (6 bases). The CDR3 extends over 14 amino acids. Germline V gene sequence: CDR1 SGHRS, CDR2 YFSETQ. V was pared by 3 bases and J by 0 bases, with 6 bases between. The CDR3 DNA follows: TGCGCCAGCAGCTGGACAGCGAACACCGGGGAGCTGTTTTTT. As protein: CASSWTANTGELFF.

At least ten counts were recorded for this clonotype. The chain couples TRBV5-5 to TRBJ2-3; the match to TRBD2 covers 8 bases. Per germline, CDR1 SGHKS and CDR2 YYEKEE (reference sequence). J gave up 0 bases and V 0 bases, and 3 bases lay outside the gene matches. This CDR3 has 16 amino acids. The CDR3 loop is CASSLGQRGSTDTQYF. The CDR3 nucleotides are TGTGCCAGCAGCTTGGGGCAGCGGGGGAGCACAGATACGCAGTATTTT.

The chain uses TRBV7-2 and TRBJ2-7; 8 bases are a match to TRBD1. Germline V gives CDR1 SGHTA, CDR2 FQGNSA. The CDR3 has 15 residues. The V and J ends lost 5 bases and 3 bases, in that order; junction bases with no gene match: 9. This chain's CDR3 is CASSATGGFGYEQYF. The CDR3 DNA reads TGTGCCAGCAGCGCAACAGGGGGGTTTGGCTACGAGCAGTACTTC.

As concerns this clonotype: A much larger clonotype is one base distant, so this may be a read error. This sequence joins TRBV5-1 and TRBJ1-1; D is unresolved. Trimming took off 2 bases at V and 6 bases at J, with 11 bases between the two ends. Germline CDR1 and CDR2: SGHRS and YFSETQ. The CDR3 loop spans 13 amino acids. CDR3 loop: CASSLGWIPEAFF. CDR3 bases: TGCGCCAGCAGCTTAGGATGGATCCCTGAAGCTTTCTTT.

This clonotype was found many times. The chain joins TRBV28 to TRBJ2-1; 9 nucleotides align to TRBD1. CDR1 and CDR2 (germline): MDHEN, SYDVKM. The V segment lost 5 bases and the J segment 6 bases; nucleotides outside the gene matches: 8. This CDR3 has 15 amino acids. Written as DNA, the CDR3 is TGTGCCAGCAGTCCCCCGGGACAGGGTATCAATGAGCAGTTCTTC. Its protein is CASSPPGQGINEQFF.

This clonotype showed up just a few times. This chain connects TRBV5-1 to TRBJ1-1; D is unresolved. The CDR3 has 14 residues. With 4 bases removed from V and 5 bases from J, the gap between germline ends came to 15 bases. Per germline, CDR1 SGHRS and CDR2 YFSETQ. The CDR3 DNA reads TGCGCCAGCAGCGCATTTACCGGGGAAACTGAAGCTTTCTTT. This translates into CASSAFTGETEAFF.

The sample holds many counts of this clonotype. The V gene is TRBV7-3, the J gene TRBJ1-1; D remains ambiguous. CDR3 length: 14 residues. Trimming removed 1 base at V and 2 bases at J, with 8 bases between. CDR1 is SGHTA and CDR2 is FQGTGA in the germline V gene. The DNA of the CDR3 is TGTGCCAGCAGCTTAAACGCAGTTAACACTGAAGCTTTCTTT. This translates into CASSLNAVNTEAFF.

This clonotype showed up many times. The chain couples TRBV12-3 or TRBV12-4 to TRBJ1-2; D may be TRBD1 (5 bases). The V end lost 7 bases, the J end lost 1 base, and 25 bases lay between the germline ends. CDR3 length equals 18 residues. The CDR3 here is CASKPATGRLPLNYGYTF. CDR3 bases: TGTGCCAGCAAACCCGCAACAGGACGCCTACCACTTAACTATGGCTACACCTTC.

This clonotype has a count of ten or more. V and J are TRBV24-1 and TRBJ2-3, with TRBD2 identical over 13 bases. Germline lookup yields CDR1 KGHDR and CDR2 SFDVKD. Trimming at V came to 9 bases and at J to 1 base, leaving 0 bases not matched to a gene. This CDR3 has 14 amino acids. The CDR3 nucleotides are TGTGCCACCGGACTAGCGGGGGGCACAGATACGCAGTATTTT. Its translation: CATGLAGGTDTQYF.

This clonotype was recorded once. CDR3 nucleotides: TGTGCCAGCAGCCACGGCCCCATAGGGATATGGGCCGGGGAGCTGTTTTTT. It yields the protein CASSHGPIGIWAGELFF. The J gene is TRBJ2-2, the V gene TRBV7-8; D gene ambiguous. Germline V gives CDR1 SGHVS, CDR2 FQNEAQ. Trimming took off 5 bases at V and 6 bases at J, with 22 bases between the two ends. This CDR3 spans 17 amino acids. The full variable domain, in which reference TRBV7-8 and TRBJ2-2 provide the parts outside the CDR3, is GAGVSQSPRYKVAKRGQDVALRCDPISGHVSLFWYQQALGQGPEFLTYFQNEAQLDKSGLPSDRFFAERPEGSVSTLKIQRTQQEDSAVYLCASSHGPIGIWAGELFFGEGSRLTVL.

This clonotype was observed a handful of times. This sequence joins TRBV2 and TRBJ2-7; the D is unclear. Germline CDR1 SNHLY, CDR2 FYNNEI. Between the trimmed V and J ends, which lost 8 bases and 2 bases, there was a span of 16 bases. The CDR3 has 14 amino acids. The CDR3 sequence is CASQKGQATYEQYF. DNA for the CDR3: TGTGCCAGCCAAAAAGGTCAGGCGACCTACGAGCAGTACTTC.

Ten or more counts support this clonotype. A read error may account for a junction end that differs from germline. The CDR3 loop is CASSSTGGDTGELFF. The CDR3 nucleotides read TGTGCTAGCAGCTCGACAGGGGGCGACACCGGGGAGCTGTTTTTT. The genes are TRBV7-7 and TRBJ2-2; 10 nucleotides agree with TRBD1. CDR3 length: 15 amino acids. Germline V gives CDR1 SSHAT, CDR2 FNYEAQ (reference sequence).

This clonotype came up many times. The chain has TRBV10-3 and TRBJ1-5, with TRBD1 identical over 10 bases. CDR3 size: 13 residues. Germline trimming cut 8 bases from V and 2 bases from J; bases unmatched to any gene: 0. Per the germline V gene, CDR1 is ENHRY and CDR2 is SYGVKD. The CDR3 region has the DNA TGTGCCATCGGACAGGGGGGCAATCAGCCCCAGCATTTT. This encodes CAIGQGGNQPQHF.

This clonotype was detected ten times or more. The rearrangement joins TRBV29-1 to TRBJ2-3; either TRBD1 or TRBD2 may supply D (6 bases each). Germline V gene lookup returns CDR1 SQVTM and CDR2 ANQGSEA. The length of the CDR3 is 12 residues. Trimming stripped 6 bases from V and 13 bases from J, with 20 bases between. CDR3 protein: CSVGEGVTGEYF. In DNA, the CDR3 is TGCAGCGTGGGTGAGGGGGTCACGGGAGAGTATTTT.

This clonotype was counted ten times or more. The chain has TRBV7-9 and TRBJ2-7; no definite D call. Per germline, CDR1 SEHNR and CDR2 FQNEAQ (reference sequence). The CDR3 consists of 10 residues. Trimming shortened V by 2 bases and J by 7 bases, and 3 bases separated the two germline ends. The CDR3 sequence is CASSLMEQYF. The CDR3 DNA follows: TGTGCCAGCAGCTTAATGGAGCAGTACTTC.

This chain uses TRBV24-1 with TRBJ1-5; the match to TRBD1 covers 8 bases. V lost 4 bases and J lost 3; bases outside the gene matches: 7. CDR1 and CDR2 from the germline V gene are KGHDR and SFDVKD. The CDR3 runs to 16 residues. In nucleotides, the CDR3 is TGTGCCACCAGTGACCCAGGGACAGGTCCCAATCAGCCCCAGCATTTT. Its translation: CATSDPGTGPNQPQHF.

In this sample, this clonotype turned up many times. The rearrangement joins TRBV24-1 to TRBJ2-5; D not resolved. The germline gives CDR1 KGHDR, CDR2 SFDVKD. The CDR3 is made up of 15 amino acids. V lost 3 bases and J 5 bases, leaving 15 bases between the germline ends. This CDR3 reads CATSDRAPTRETQYF. CDR3 bases: TGTGCCACCAGTGATAGGGCACCCACCAGGGAGACCCAGTACTTC.

In its sample, this clonotype was seen many times. The chain couples TRBV6-1 to TRBJ1-1; D unresolved. Germline assignment: CDR1 MNHNS and CDR2 SASEGT. The CDR3 spans 13 residues. The ends were cut back, 0 bases at V and 7 bases at J, with 9 bases in the middle. The CDR3 DNA is TGTGCCAGCAGTGAAGCGCGTCTGTTTGAAGCTTTCTTT. Protein sequence: CASSEARLFEAFF.